A single sample gave rise to the 30 T cell receptor beta chains below, sequenced in a study of blood T cells in healthy people across ages. A J-beta primer mix and a sample-barcoded 5' primer were used in a second PCR of roughly 6 to 11 cycles. One entry per CDR3 protein results from TCRdb running MiXCR on the 5' RACE reads. This sample has around 520,000 distinct CDR3 sequences, with about 28% found just once. The same specimen was also included in a second study, on T cells of mothers and their children.

What was sequenced was blood. The receptor source for this set is a boy younger than 10 in good health.

This clonotype was observed a few times. The J gene is TRBJ1-2, the V gene TRBV25-1; possibly TRBD1 for D (5 bases). The CDR3 is made up of 15 amino acids. The germline gives CDR1 MGHDK, CDR2 SYGVNS. V lost 3 bases and J 6 bases, leaving 17 bases between the germline ends. The CDR3 protein is CASSERGTMGHGYTF. The CDR3 region has the DNA TGTGCCAGCAGTGAGAGAGGGACTATGGGTCATGGCTACACCTTC.

A few counts support this clonotype. The chain recombines TRBV5-5 with TRBJ1-2, with TRBD1 matching 10 bases. From germline, CDR1 is SGHKS and CDR2 YYEKEE (reference sequence). Trimming took 1 base from V and 8 from J; bases not matched to a gene: 11. CDR3 length: 16 residues. CDR3 sequence: CASSLLAGTGERGYTF. For the CDR3, the DNA is TGTGCCAGCAGCTTGTTGGCCGGGACAGGGGAAAGAGGCTACACCTTC.

V gene TRBV6-2 or TRBV6-3 combines with J gene TRBJ2-5; tentatively, D is TRBD1 (6 bases). V gave up 0 bases and J gave up 2 bases, with 13 bases separating them. This CDR3 spans 16 amino acids. Germline CDR1 MNHEY, CDR2 SVGEGT. The CDR3 DNA sequence: TGTGCCAGCAGTTACTCAGGGGGACGGCAGCAAGAGACCCAGTACTTC. Its translation: CASSYSGGRQQETQYF.

This clonotype was seen more than once but under ten times. The chain is built from TRBV13 and TRBJ1-4; no reliable D call. This CDR3 spans 15 amino acids. CDR1 and CDR2 from the germline V gene are PRHDT and FYEKMQ (reference sequence). Trimming removed 3 bases at V and 1 base at J, with 9 bases between. CDR3 sequence reads: CASSLWTETNEKLFF. The DNA for the CDR3 is TGTGCCAGCAGCTTGTGGACGGAAACTAATGAAAAACTGTTTTTT.

This clonotype appeared a few times. The rearrangement uses TRBV9 and TRBJ2-2; no firm D call. V was trimmed by 7 bases and J by 0 bases, leaving 7 bases between them. CDR1 and CDR2 from the germline V gene are SGDLS and YYNGEE. This CDR3 has 13 amino acids. This CDR3 is CASGEPNTGELFF. CDR3 bases: TGTGCCAGCGGGGAACCGAACACCGGGGAGCTGTTTTTT. Supplemented by reference TRBV9 and TRBJ2-2, the full variable domain reads DSGVTQTPKHLITATGQRVTLRCSPRSGDLSVYWYQQSLDQGLQFLIQYYNGEERAKGNILERFSAQQFPDLHSELNLSSLELGDSALYFCASGEPNTGELFFGEGSRLTVL.

The J gene is TRBJ2-3, the V gene TRBV6-1; D unresolved. Trimming shortened V by 0 bases and J by 3 bases, and 7 bases separated the two germline ends. Germline CDR1 reads MNHNS; CDR2 reads SASEGT. This CDR3 is 14 amino acids long. CDR3 in DNA: TGTGCCAGCAGTGAAGCTGCTAGGACAGATACGCAGTATTTT. It encodes CASSEAARTDTQYF.

The chain employs TRBV28 and TRBJ2-5; no clear D. The J call may be mistaken, given a closer DNA end match to TRBJ2-7. CDR1 and CDR2 from the germline V gene are MDHEN and SYDVKM. The CDR3 is 11 residues long. In DNA, the CDR3 is TGTGCCAGCAGAGGGTACTACGAGCAGTACTTC. Translating it yields CASRGYYEQYF.

J is TRBJ2-7 and V is TRBV20-1, with 14 bases fitting TRBD2. CDR3 length equals 15 residues. Germline loops: CDR1 DFQATT, CDR2 SNEGSKA (reference sequence). The trim removed 1 base at V and 4 bases at J, leaving 3 bases unmatched. The CDR3 region is CSARGGLAGAYEQYF. The CDR3 DNA sequence: TGCAGTGCTAGAGGGGGACTAGCGGGAGCATACGAGCAGTACTTC.

V is TRBV25-1 and J is TRBJ1-2; D is uncertain. V shed 3 bases and J shed 4 bases, with 15 bases lying between them. The V gene's germline CDR1 is MGHDK and CDR2 SYGVNS. This CDR3 region has 15 residues. DNA for the CDR3: TGTGCCAGCAGTGATCGTTACCGACCCAGCTATGGCTACACCTTC. It translates to CASSDRYRPSYGYTF.

The V and J genes are TRBV7-8 and TRBJ2-5; possibly TRBD1 for D (5 bases). The tail of the sequence fits TRBJ2-7 better, so the J call may be wrong. The CDR3 has 16 amino acids. CDR1 and CDR2 from the germline V gene are SGHVS and FQNEAQ. CDR3 amino acids: CASSLALQVNSYEQYF. CDR3 in DNA: TGTGCCAGCAGCTTAGCTTTACAGGTTAACTCCTACGAGCAGTACTTC.

This clonotype was counted a few times. CDR3 nucleotides: TGTGCCAGCTCACCACTGGACACTGAGGTTACCTACGAGCAGTACTTC. As protein: CASSPLDTEVTYEQYF. The V gene is TRBV18, the J gene TRBJ2-7, with D maybe TRBD1 (5 bases). Germline V lookup: CDR1 KGHSH, CDR2 LQKENI. Deletions cut 1 base from V and 2 bases from J, with 15 bases between. The CDR3 totals 16 residues.

The genes are TRBV20-1 and TRBJ2-4; D is unclear. The V gene lost 6 bases and the J gene lost 2 bases, with 5 bases spanning the gap. Germline V lookup: CDR1 DFQATT, CDR2 SNEGSKA (reference sequence). The CDR3 totals 11 residues. The CDR3 reads CSALSKNIQYF. The CDR3, as DNA: TGCAGTGCCCTTTCCAAAAACATTCAGTACTTC.

The gene calls are TRBV20-1 and TRBJ2-4; TRBD1 agrees at 10 bases. V was clipped by 6 bases and J by 3 bases; unmatched bases: 23. Germline V gene lookup returns CDR1 DFQATT and CDR2 SNEGSKA (reference sequence). The CDR3 loop spans 20 amino acids. CDR3 sequence: CSAHPPSGTGVTLDKNIQYF. CDR3 sequence (DNA): TGCAGTGCCCACCCTCCGTCCGGGACAGGGGTCACCCTTGACAAAAACATTCAGTACTTC.

This clonotype has a handful of counts. This chain connects TRBV13 to TRBJ1-1; D not certain. The CDR3 is 12 residues long. Per germline, CDR1 PRHDT and CDR2 FYEKMQ (reference sequence). V was shortened by 0 bases and J by 4 bases, with 3 bases between the two germline ends. CDR3 nucleotide sequence: TGTGCCAGCAGCTTAGGCACCACTGAAGCTTTCTTT. It yields the protein CASSLGTTEAFF.

In DNA form, the CDR3 reads TGTGCCAGCTCACCTCCCGAGGGATCCTATGGCTACACCTTC. Its translation is CASSPPEGSYGYTF. The J gene is TRBJ1-2, the V gene TRBV18, with D unclear. Per the germline V gene, CDR1 is KGHSH and CDR2 is LQKENI. This CDR3 is built from 14 residues. Deletions cut 3 bases from V and 4 bases from J, with 12 bases between.

This clonotype was observed a few times. The chain is built from TRBV27 and TRBJ1-1, with 8 positions matching TRBD1. V trimming: 3 bases; J trimming: 0 bases; junction bases outside the gene matches: 6. The germline V gene has CDR1 MNHEY and CDR2 SMNVEV (reference sequence). The CDR3 is 16 residues long. CDR3 residues: CASSFVYRGMNTEAFF. DNA of the CDR3: TGTGCCAGCAGTTTCGTCTACAGGGGGATGAACACTGAAGCTTTCTTT.

A single count supports this clonotype. This chain connects TRBV6-5 to TRBJ2-7, with D possibly matching TRBD2 (7 bases). Germline V gives CDR1 MNHEY, CDR2 SVGAGI. The CDR3 contains 15 residues. V gave up 0 bases and J gave up 5 bases, with 14 bases separating them. The CDR3 nucleotides are TGTGCCAGCAGTTACTCGACGGCGGGGGCCCACGAGCAGTACTTC. It specifies CASSYSTAGAHEQYF.

V and J are TRBV4-1 and TRBJ1-3; D is unresolved. There are 16 residues in the CDR3. Germline CDR1 is MGHRA and CDR2 is YSYEKL. Trimming shortened V by 0 bases and J by 2 bases, and 11 bases separated the two germline ends. The CDR3 DNA sequence: TGCGCCAGCAGCCAAGACTGGGAGGGTACTGGAAACACCATATATTTT. The encoded protein is CASSQDWEGTGNTIYF.

This chain links TRBV10-3 with TRBJ2-4, with TRBD2 matching over 11 bases. V trimming: 3 bases; J trimming: 2 bases; junction bases outside the gene matches: 15. The CDR3 runs to 20 residues. Germline loops: CDR1 ENHRY, CDR2 SYGVKD. The CDR3 DNA reads TGTGCCATCAGTGAATCTAGCGGGAGGAAGAGCGTCTCGCCCAAAAACATTCAGTACTTC. As protein: CAISESSGRKSVSPKNIQYF.

There are a few counts of this clonotype. The CDR3 bases are TGCAGCGTTGAACTTCGGTCCTACGAGCAGTACTTC. Translation gives CSVELRSYEQYF. The chain joins TRBV29-1 to TRBJ2-7; the D is unclear. The V and J ends lost 2 bases and 1 base respectively, with 6 bases between them. The germline CDR1 and CDR2 sequences are SQVTM and ANQGSEA. This CDR3 has 12 residues.

The rearrangement joins TRBV7-2 to TRBJ1-1, with D possibly being TRBD1 (6 bases). Trimming left V 4 bases short and J 3 bases short, with 18 bases between. The germline V gene has CDR1 SGHTA and CDR2 FQGNSA. This CDR3 region has 16 residues. For the CDR3, the DNA is TGTGCCAGCAGCTCGAGAGTGGGACAACGGGACACTGAAGCTTTCTTT. Translation: CASSSRVGQRDTEAFF.

This clonotype was picked up a small number of times. This rearrangement joins TRBV7-9 to TRBJ2-5, with 9 bases matching TRBD2. V dropped 2 bases and J dropped 5; count of bases not matched to a gene: 18. This CDR3 region has 19 residues. CDR1 is SEHNR and CDR2 is FQNEAQ in the germline V gene (reference sequence). The CDR3 nucleotides read TGTGCCAGCAGCTTAAAGTACCTCCTAGCGGGAACAGAGTGGGAGACCCAGTACTTC. Protein: CASSLKYLLAGTEWETQYF.

Written as DNA, the CDR3 is TGTGCCAGCAGCCCCACGCGGGTTCGCACAGATACGCAGTATTTT. Amino acid sequence: CASSPTRVRTDTQYF. This chain links TRBV7-8 with TRBJ2-3; maybe TRBD2 (5 bases). The CDR3 runs to 15 residues. In germline, CDR1 is SGHVS, CDR2 FQNEAQ. Trimming cost V 5 bases and J 1 base, with 13 bases left between them.

This clonotype was seen only a few times. The chain employs TRBV23-1 and TRBJ1-4; D not certain. TRBV23-1 belongs to the ORF category, with a function that is uncertain. Between the trimmed V and J ends, which lost 9 bases and 6 bases, there was a span of 17 bases. This CDR3 contains 14 residues. The CDR3 bases are TGCGCCAGGCCTCACCCCCGGATCGATGAAAAACTGTTTTTT. Its translation: CARPHPRIDEKLFF.

The chain is built from TRBV10-1 and TRBJ2-2, with D unresolved. This CDR3 contains 13 residues. V lost 2 bases, J lost 3 bases, and 4 bases lay in between. CDR1 is WNHNN, CDR2 SYGVQD, per germline (reference sequence). CDR3 nucleotides: TGCGCCAGCAGTGAGGCAGACACCGGGGAGCTGTTTTTT. It is translated as CASSEADTGELFF.

This clonotype was seen only a few times. The chain has TRBV20-1 and TRBJ2-3, with 7 bases identical to TRBD2. The CDR3 sequence is 17 residues long. The J segment lost 1 base and the V segment lost 0 bases, leaving 10 bases of the junction unmatched. Germline V gene data show CDR1 as DFQATT and CDR2 as SNEGSKA (reference sequence). The CDR3 is CSARDRVGAGGTDTQYF. The CDR3 bases are TGCAGTGCTAGAGATCGGGTAGGGGCGGGGGGCACAGATACGCAGTATTTT.

This clonotype has more than one count but fewer than ten. The chain is built from TRBV9 and TRBJ1-6; a weak D match, TRBD1 (6 bases). CDR1 SGDLS and CDR2 YYNGEE come from the germline V gene. The V and J ends lost 4 bases and 6 bases respectively, with 14 bases between them. The length of the CDR3 is 15 residues. The CDR3 sequence: CASSSRDKRNSPLHF. CDR3 nucleotide sequence: TGTGCCAGCAGCTCCCGGGACAAGCGTAATTCACCCCTCCACTTT.

The chain has TRBV3-1 and TRBJ2-4, with 11 bases identical to TRBD2. V dropped 4 bases and J dropped 0; count of bases not matched to a gene: 8. The CDR3 is made up of 18 amino acids. CDR1 and CDR2 from the germline V gene are LGHDT and YNNKEL (reference sequence). The CDR3 DNA is TGTGCCAGCAGCCCAGGTCTAGCGGGGGGAGTAGCCAAAAACATTCAGTACTTC. Protein product: CASSPGLAGGVAKNIQYF. The entire variable domain, with the rest obtained from reference TRBV3-1 and TRBJ2-4, is as follows: DTAVSQTPKYLVTQMGNDKSIKCEQNLGHDTMYWYKQDSKKFLKIMFSYNNKELIINETVPNRFSPKSPDKAHLNLHINSLELGDSAVYFCASSPGLAGGVAKNIQYFGAGTRLSVL.

This clonotype was picked up a small number of times. The chain uses TRBV12-3 or TRBV12-4 and TRBJ1-1; D not resolved. Trimming removed 3 bases from V and 3 bases from J, with 8 bases in between. The length of the CDR3 is 13 residues. This chain's CDR3 is CASSLRADTEAFF. The CDR3 DNA follows: TGTGCCAGCAGTTTGAGAGCGGACACTGAAGCTTTCTTT.

This clonotype was counted only a few times. This sequence joins TRBV4-1 and TRBJ2-2, with 10 bases matching TRBD1. V was clipped by 0 bases and J by 4 bases; unmatched bases: 2. The length of the CDR3 is 16 residues. In germline, CDR1 is MGHRA, CDR2 YSYEKL. The CDR3 DNA is TGCGCCAGCAGCCAAGACGGGACAGGGGTCACCGGGGAGCTGTTTTTT. Amino acid sequence: CASSQDGTGVTGELFF.